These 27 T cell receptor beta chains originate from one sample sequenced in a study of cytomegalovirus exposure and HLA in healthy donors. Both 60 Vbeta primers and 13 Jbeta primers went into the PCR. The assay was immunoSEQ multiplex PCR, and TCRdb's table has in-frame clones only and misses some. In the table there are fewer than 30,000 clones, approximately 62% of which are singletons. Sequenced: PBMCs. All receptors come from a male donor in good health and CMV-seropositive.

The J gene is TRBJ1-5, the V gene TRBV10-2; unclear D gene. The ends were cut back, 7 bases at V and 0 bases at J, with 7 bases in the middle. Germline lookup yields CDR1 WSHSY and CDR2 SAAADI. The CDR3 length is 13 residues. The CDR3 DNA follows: TGCGCCAGCAACAGAAATAGCAATCAGCCCCAGCATTTT. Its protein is CASNRNSNQPQHF.

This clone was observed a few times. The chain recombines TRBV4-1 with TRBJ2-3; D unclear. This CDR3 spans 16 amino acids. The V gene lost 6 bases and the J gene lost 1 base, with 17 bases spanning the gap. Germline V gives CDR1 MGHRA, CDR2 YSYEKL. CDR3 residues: CASSAREKTGTDTQYF. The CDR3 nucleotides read TGCGCCAGCAGTGCACGCGAGAAGACTGGCACAGATACGCAGTATTTT.

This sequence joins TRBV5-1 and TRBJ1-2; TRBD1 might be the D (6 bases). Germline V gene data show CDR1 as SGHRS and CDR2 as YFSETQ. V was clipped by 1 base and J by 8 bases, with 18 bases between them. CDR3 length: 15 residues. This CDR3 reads CASSLYLGSGEGYTF. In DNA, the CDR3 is TGCGCCAGCAGCTTGTACTTGGGGTCAGGGGAAGGCTACACCTTC.

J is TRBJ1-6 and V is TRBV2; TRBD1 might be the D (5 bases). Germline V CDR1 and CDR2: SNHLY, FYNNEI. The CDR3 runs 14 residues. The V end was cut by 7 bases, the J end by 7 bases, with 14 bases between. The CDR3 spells CASNFQGTNSPLHF. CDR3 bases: TGTGCCAGCAACTTCCAGGGTACCAATTCACCCCTCCACTTT.

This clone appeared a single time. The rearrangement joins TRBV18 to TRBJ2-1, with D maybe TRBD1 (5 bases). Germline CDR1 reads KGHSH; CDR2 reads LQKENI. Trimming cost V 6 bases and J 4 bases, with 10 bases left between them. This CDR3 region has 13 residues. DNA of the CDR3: TGTGCCAGCTCCTCAGACAGATACAATGAGCAGTTCTTC. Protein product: CASSSDRYNEQFF.

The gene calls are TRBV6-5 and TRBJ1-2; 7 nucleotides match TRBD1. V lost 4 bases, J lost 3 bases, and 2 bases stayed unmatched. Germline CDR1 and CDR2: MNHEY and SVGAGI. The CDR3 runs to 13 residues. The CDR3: CASSSDRYYGYTF. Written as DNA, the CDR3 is TGTGCCAGCAGTTCGGACAGGTACTATGGCTACACCTTC.

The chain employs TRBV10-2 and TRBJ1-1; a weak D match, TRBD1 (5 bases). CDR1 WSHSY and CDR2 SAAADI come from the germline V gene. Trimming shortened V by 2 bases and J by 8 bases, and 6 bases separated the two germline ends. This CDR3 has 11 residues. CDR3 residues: CASSEAGEAFF. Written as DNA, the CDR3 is TGCGCCAGCAGTGAGGCAGGGGAAGCTTTCTTT.

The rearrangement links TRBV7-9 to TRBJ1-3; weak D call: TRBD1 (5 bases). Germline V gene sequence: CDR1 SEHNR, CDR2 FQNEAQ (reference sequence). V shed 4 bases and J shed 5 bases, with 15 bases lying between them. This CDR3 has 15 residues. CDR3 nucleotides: TGTGCCAGCAGCTCTGAAGGGGCGCTCCGAAACACCATATATTTT. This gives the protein CASSSEGALRNTIYF. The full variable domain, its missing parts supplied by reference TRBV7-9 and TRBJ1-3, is DTGVSQNPRHKITKRGQNVTFRCDPISEHNRLYWYRQTLGQGPEFLTYFQNEAQLEKSRLLSDRFSAERPKGSFSTLEIQRTEQGDSAMYLCASSSEGALRNTIYFGEGSWLTVV.

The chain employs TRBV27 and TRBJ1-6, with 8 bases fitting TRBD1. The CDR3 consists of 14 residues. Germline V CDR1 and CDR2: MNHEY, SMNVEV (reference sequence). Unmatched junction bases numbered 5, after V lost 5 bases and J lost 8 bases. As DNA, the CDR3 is TGTGCCAGCAGTCTGGACAGGGTCTATTCACCCCTCCACTTT. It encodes CASSLDRVYSPLHF.

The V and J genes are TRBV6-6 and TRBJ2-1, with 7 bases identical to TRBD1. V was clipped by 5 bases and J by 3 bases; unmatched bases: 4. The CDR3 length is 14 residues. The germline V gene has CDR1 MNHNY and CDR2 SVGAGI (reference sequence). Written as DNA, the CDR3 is TGTGCCAGCAGTGCCGGGACAGTCTACAATGAGCAGTTCTTC. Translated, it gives CASSAGTVYNEQFF.

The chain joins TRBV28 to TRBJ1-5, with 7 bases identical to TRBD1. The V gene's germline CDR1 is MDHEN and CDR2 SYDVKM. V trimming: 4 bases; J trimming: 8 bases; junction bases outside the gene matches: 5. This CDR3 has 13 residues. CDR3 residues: CASSSTGFEPQHF. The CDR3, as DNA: TGTGCCAGCAGTTCGACAGGGTTTGAGCCCCAGCATTTT.

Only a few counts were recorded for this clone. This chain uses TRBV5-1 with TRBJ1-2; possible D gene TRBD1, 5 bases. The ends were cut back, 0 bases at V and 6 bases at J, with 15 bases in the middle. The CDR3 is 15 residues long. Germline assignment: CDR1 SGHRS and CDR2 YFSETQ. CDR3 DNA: TGCGCCAGCAGCTTGGAGACCGCGGGGCCCCATGGCTACACCTTC. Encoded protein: CASSLETAGPHGYTF.

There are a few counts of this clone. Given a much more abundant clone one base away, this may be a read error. CDR3 sequence (DNA): TGCAGCGTTAAAGATCGCGGGGGGGTATGGACTGAAGCTTTCTTT. Translating gives CSVKDRGGVWTEAFF. The chain links TRBV29-1 to TRBJ1-1, with D perhaps TRBD1 (5 bases). Germline assignment: CDR1 SQVTM and CDR2 ANQGSEA. This CDR3 is 15 amino acids long.

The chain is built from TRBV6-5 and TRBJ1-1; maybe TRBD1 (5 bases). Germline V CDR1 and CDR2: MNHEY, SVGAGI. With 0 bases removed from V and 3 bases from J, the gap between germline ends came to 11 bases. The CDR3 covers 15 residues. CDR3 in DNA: TGTGCCAGCAGTTACTCGGCGACAGTTTACACTGAAGCTTTCTTT. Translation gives CASSYSATVYTEAFF.

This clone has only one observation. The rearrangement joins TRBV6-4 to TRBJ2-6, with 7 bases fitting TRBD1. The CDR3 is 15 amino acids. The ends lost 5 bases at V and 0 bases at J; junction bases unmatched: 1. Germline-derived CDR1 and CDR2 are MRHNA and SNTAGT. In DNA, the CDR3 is TGTGCCAGCAGTCGGGACAGCTCTGGGGCCAACGTCCTGACTTTC. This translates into CASSRDSSGANVLTF.

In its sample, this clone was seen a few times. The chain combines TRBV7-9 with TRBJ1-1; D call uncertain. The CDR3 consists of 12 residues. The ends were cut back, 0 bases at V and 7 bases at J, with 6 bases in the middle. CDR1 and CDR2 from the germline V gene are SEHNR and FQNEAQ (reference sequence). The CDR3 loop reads CASSLAGDEAFF. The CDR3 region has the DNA TGTGCCAGCAGCTTAGCCGGAGATGAAGCTTTCTTT.

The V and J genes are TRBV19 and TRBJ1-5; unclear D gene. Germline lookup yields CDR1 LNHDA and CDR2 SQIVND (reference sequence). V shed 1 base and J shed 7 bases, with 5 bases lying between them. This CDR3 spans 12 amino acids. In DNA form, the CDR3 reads TGTGCCAGTAGTATAGGAGCGCAGCCCCAGCATTTT. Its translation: CASSIGAQPQHF.

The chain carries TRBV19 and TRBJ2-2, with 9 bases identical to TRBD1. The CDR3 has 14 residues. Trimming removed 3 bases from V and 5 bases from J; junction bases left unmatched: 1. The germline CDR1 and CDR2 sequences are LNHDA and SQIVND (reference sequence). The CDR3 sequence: CASSMTGGTGELFF. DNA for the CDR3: TGTGCCAGTAGTATGACAGGGGGAACCGGGGAGCTGTTTTTT.

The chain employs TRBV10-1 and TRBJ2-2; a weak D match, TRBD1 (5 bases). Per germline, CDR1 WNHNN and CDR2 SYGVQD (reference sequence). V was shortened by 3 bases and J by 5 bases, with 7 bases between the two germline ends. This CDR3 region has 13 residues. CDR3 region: CASSDRETGELFF. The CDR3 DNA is TGCGCCAGCAGTGACAGGGAAACCGGGGAGCTGTTTTTT.

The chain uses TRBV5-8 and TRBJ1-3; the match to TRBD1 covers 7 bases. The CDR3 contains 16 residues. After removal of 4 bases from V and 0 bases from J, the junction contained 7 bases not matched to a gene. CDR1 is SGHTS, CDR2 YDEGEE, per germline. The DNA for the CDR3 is TGTGCCAGCAGCCTTGGACAGGTGCACTCTGGAAACACCATATATTTT. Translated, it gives CASSLGQVHSGNTIYF.

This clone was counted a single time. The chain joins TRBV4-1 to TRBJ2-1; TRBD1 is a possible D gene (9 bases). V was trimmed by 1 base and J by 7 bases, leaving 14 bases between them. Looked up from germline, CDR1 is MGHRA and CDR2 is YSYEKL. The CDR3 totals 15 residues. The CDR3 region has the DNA TGCGCCAGCAGCCAAGGCGGGGGGACAGGGAATGAGCAGTTCTTC. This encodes CASSQGGGTGNEQFF.

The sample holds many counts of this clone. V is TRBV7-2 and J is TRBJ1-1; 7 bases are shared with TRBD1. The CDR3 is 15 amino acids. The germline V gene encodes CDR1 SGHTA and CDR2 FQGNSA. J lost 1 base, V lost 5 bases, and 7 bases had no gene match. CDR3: CASSKYGQENTEAFF. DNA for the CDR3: TGTGCCAGCAGCAAATATGGACAGGAGAACACTGAAGCTTTCTTT. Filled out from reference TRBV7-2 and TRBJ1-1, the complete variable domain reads GAGVSQSPSNKVTEKGKDVELRCDPISGHTALYWYRQSLGQGLEFLIYFQGNSAPDKSGLPSDRFSAERTGGSVSTLTIQRTQQEDSAVYLCASSKYGQENTEAFFGQGTRLTVV.

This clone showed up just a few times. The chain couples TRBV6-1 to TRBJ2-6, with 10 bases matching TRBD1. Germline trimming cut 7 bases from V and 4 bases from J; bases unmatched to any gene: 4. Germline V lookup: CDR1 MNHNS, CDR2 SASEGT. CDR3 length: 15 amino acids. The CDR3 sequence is CASIRQGAGANVLTF. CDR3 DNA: TGTGCCAGCATCCGACAGGGGGCAGGGGCCAACGTCCTGACTTTC.

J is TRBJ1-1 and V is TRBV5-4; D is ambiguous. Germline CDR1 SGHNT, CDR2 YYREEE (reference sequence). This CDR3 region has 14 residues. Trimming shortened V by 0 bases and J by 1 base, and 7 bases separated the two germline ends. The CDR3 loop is CASSLERKNTEAFF. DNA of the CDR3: TGTGCCAGCAGCTTGGAGCGGAAGAACACTGAAGCTTTCTTT.

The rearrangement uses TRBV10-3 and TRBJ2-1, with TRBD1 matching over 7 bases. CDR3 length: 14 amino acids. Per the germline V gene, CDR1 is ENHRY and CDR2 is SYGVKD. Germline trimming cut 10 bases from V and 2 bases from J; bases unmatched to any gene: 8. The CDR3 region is CATETGETYNEQFF. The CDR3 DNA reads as TGTGCCACCGAAACAGGGGAAACCTACAATGAGCAGTTCTTC.

The DNA for the CDR3 is TGTGCCAGCAGCCAAGAAAGTACTAGCGGGAGTTTCTCCTACGAGCAGTACTTC. This codes for CASSQESTSGSFSYEQYF. The chain combines TRBV4-2 with TRBJ2-7; TRBD2 aligns across 11 bases. With V trimmed by 0 bases and J by 0 bases, 7 bases remained unmatched. The germline V gene encodes CDR1 LGHNA and CDR2 YNFKEQ. The CDR3 consists of 18 residues.

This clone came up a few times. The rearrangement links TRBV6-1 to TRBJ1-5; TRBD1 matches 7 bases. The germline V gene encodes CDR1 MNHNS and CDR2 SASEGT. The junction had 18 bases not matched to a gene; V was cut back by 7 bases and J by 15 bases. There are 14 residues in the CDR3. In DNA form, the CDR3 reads TGTGCCAGCAAATCCGCCCCCGAGACAGGGCATCTGCATTTT. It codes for CASKSAPETGHLHF.